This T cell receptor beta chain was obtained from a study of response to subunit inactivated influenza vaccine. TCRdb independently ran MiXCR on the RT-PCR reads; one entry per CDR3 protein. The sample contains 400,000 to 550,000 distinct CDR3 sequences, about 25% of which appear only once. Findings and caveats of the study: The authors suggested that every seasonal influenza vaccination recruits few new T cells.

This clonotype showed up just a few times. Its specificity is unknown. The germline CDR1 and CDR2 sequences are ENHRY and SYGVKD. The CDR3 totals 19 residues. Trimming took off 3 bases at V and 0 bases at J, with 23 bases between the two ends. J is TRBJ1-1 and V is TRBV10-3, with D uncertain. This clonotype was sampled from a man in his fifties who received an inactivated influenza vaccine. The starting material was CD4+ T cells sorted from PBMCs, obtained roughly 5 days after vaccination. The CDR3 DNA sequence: TGTGCCATCAGTGAAGAAAGGACTGACGGGCCGATTCTGAACACTGAAGCTTTCTTT. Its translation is CAISEERTDGPILNTEAFF.